These 15 T cell receptor beta chains were sequenced from one sample in a study of vaccination and CD4 T cells after COVID-19. Which antigens these TCRs recognize remains unknown. The Oncomine TCR Beta short-read assay was applied to DNA of cultured CD4+ T cells. Investigators isolated genomic DNA from cultured CD4+ T cells. MiXCR was run by TCRdb on the PCR reads, yielding one entry per CDR3 protein. The data show around 10,000 distinct CDR3 sequences, with around 30% seen just once and over 15% held by the top ten. As for treatment: approximately nine-day PBMC culture with coronavirus spike peptide pools or control peptides (ViraFEST assay). Pre-COVID-19 pandemic sampling (2011-2018) yielded the unexposed donor's CD4+ T cells. The sample comprised CD4+ T cells from blood, cultured in vitro. The receptors were gathered from a human donor in good health.

This chain links TRBV20-1 with TRBJ1-5; TRBD1 matches at 9 bases. The CDR3 totals 18 residues. CDR1 is DFQATT, CDR2 SNEGSKA, per germline (reference sequence). With V trimmed by 7 bases and J by 0 bases, 16 bases remained unmatched. CDR3 residues: CSVRKQGAWINSNQPQHF. CDR3 DNA sequence: TGCAGTGTGCGAAAACAGGGGGCATGGATAAATAGCAATCAGCCCCAGCATTTT.

This clonotype has only a few counts. The V gene is TRBV20-1, the J gene TRBJ2-3, with D possibly being TRBD2 (5 bases). With 7 bases removed from V and 6 bases from J, the gap between germline ends came to 20 bases. The CDR3 is made up of 14 amino acids. The germline V gene encodes CDR1 DFQATT and CDR2 SNEGSKA (reference sequence). CDR3 sequence reads: CSVASLRVADTQYF. Here the CDR3 DNA reads TGCAGTGTAGCGTCTCTTCGTGTCGCCGATACGCAGTATTTT.

This clonotype was recorded a few times. V is TRBV6-2 or TRBV6-3 and J is TRBJ2-5; 12 bases match TRBD2. V shed 6 bases and J 5 bases; nucleotides not matched to a gene: 7. There are 15 residues in the CDR3. Germline values: CDR1 MNHEY, CDR2 SVGEGT. The CDR3 DNA is TGTGCCAGCAGCCTAACTAGCGGGAGGTTGGAGACCCAGTACTTC. It yields the protein CASSLTSGRLETQYF.

This clonotype occurred a few times. The chain has TRBV27 and TRBJ2-1; no clear D gene. V shed 8 bases and J shed 9 bases, with 5 bases lying between them. CDR1 is MNHEY and CDR2 is SMNVEV in the germline V gene (reference sequence). The CDR3 contains 9 residues. CDR3 residues: CASRGEQFF. CDR3 sequence (DNA): TGTGCCAGCCGAGGTGAGCAGTTCTTC.

V usage is TRBV4-1 and J usage is TRBJ1-2; D might be TRBD1 (5 bases). Germline V gives CDR1 MGHRA, CDR2 YSYEKL. The CDR3 has 14 amino acids. V was trimmed by 0 bases and J by 10 bases, leaving 15 bases between them. CDR3 in amino acids: CASSQDRLTGTYTF. CDR3 DNA sequence: TGCGCCAGCAGCCAAGACCGACTCACAGGAACCTACACCTTC.

This chain uses TRBV12-3 or TRBV12-4 with TRBJ2-7; 9 bases line up with TRBD1. This CDR3 spans 14 amino acids. Unmatched junction bases numbered 5, after V lost 6 bases and J lost 2 bases. The CDR3 region is CASRRQGGTYEQYF. In nucleotides, the CDR3 is TGTGCCAGCAGACGACAGGGGGGGACCTACGAGCAGTACTTC.

As to this clonotype: The junction departs from the called germline gene at one end, perhaps through a read error. CDR3 in amino acids: CAASDKYRDAASTDTQYF. The CDR3 DNA is TGTGCCGCCAGTGATAAATACCGGGACGCTGCTAGCACAGATACGCAGTATTTT. This rearrangement joins TRBV24-1 to TRBJ2-3; perhaps D is TRBD1 or TRBD2 (5 bases each). Per the germline V gene, CDR1 is KGHDR and CDR2 is SFDVKD. This CDR3 has 18 amino acids.

The gene calls are TRBV7-2 and TRBJ2-1; 9 bases line up with TRBD1. Germline V lookup: CDR1 SGHTA, CDR2 FQGNSA. The CDR3 has 16 amino acids. V dropped 5 bases and J dropped 3; count of bases not matched to a gene: 8. The CDR3 DNA follows: TGTGCCAGCAGCCGGCGAACAGGGGGCGACTACAATGAGCAGTTCTTC. It translates to CASSRRTGGDYNEQFF.

This clonotype was observed a few times. The V gene is TRBV20-1, the J gene TRBJ1-5; D is ambiguous. V was clipped by 3 bases and J by 4 bases, with 4 bases between them. Germline CDR1 reads DFQATT; CDR2 reads SNEGSKA (reference sequence). The CDR3 extends over 11 amino acids. The CDR3 sequence: CSARLNQPQHF. Here the CDR3 DNA reads TGCAGTGCTAGGTTGAATCAGCCCCAGCATTTT.

This clonotype was found a few times. The chain uses TRBV7-8 and TRBJ2-3; D call uncertain. The CDR3 runs to 15 residues. The germline CDR1 and CDR2 sequences are SGHVS and FQNEAQ. V was shortened by 0 bases and J by 0 bases, with 7 bases between the two germline ends. CDR3 nucleotides: TGTGCCAGCAGCTTAGCGATAGCTAGCACAGATACGCAGTATTTT. Its protein product is CASSLAIASTDTQYF.

The rearrangement joins TRBV6-5 to TRBJ2-1; D remains ambiguous. Germline CDR1 is MNHEY and CDR2 is SVGAGI. There are 11 residues in the CDR3. V lost 2 bases and J lost 9, with 5 bases in between. The CDR3 DNA reads TGTGCCAGCAGTTACAAGGGTGAGCAGTTCTTC. This encodes CASSYKGEQFF.

The chain links TRBV20-1 to TRBJ2-7, with TRBD2 identical over 8 bases. This CDR3 has 14 residues. CDR1 is DFQATT and CDR2 is SNEGSKA in the germline V gene (reference sequence). Losses at the gene ends were 6 bases for V and 3 bases for J; bases not matched to a gene: 10. The CDR3, as DNA: TGCAGTGCGCTACTAGCGGATAATTTCTACGAGCAGTACTTC. Amino acids: CSALLADNFYEQYF.

The CDR3 DNA reads TGTGCCAGCATACGTAAGGAGGGGTCGGTAGGCTACACCTTC. Encoded protein: CASIRKEGSVGYTF. V and J are TRBV6-1 and TRBJ1-2; D is perhaps TRBD1 (5 bases). The CDR3 has 14 amino acids. The V gene lost 7 bases and the J gene lost 8 bases, with 20 bases spanning the gap. Germline V CDR1 and CDR2: MNHNS, SASEGT.

The V and J genes are TRBV20-1 and TRBJ2-1, with unresolved D. Trimming pared 1 base from V and 5 bases from J, leaving 15 bases between. The germline V gene has CDR1 DFQATT and CDR2 SNEGSKA (reference sequence). The CDR3 spans 15 residues. CDR3 DNA: TGCAGTGCTAGAGGCCCCCGGGCGGAAGACAATGAGCAGTTCTTC. This gives the protein CSARGPRAEDNEQFF.

The chain employs TRBV24-1 and TRBJ2-3, with TRBD2 identical over 10 bases. Germline CDR1 reads KGHDR; CDR2 reads SFDVKD. This CDR3 has 16 residues. V was pared by 4 bases and J by 2 bases, with 5 bases of the junction left unmatched. The CDR3 bases are TGTGCCACCAGTGACTGGACTAGCGGCAACACAGATACGCAGTATTTT. Its translation is CATSDWTSGNTDTQYF.